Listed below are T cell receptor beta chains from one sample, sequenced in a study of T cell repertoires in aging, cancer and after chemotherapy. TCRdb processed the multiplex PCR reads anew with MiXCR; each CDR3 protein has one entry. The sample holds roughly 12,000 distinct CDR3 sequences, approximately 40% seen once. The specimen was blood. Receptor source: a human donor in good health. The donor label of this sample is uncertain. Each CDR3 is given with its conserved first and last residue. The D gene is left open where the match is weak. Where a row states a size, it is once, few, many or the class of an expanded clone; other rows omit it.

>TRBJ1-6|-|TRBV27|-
TGTGCCAGCAGCCCCTTTCCCGACCTAAATTCACCCCTCCACTTT
CASSPFPDLNSPLHF
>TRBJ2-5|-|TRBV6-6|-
TGTGCCACCGCTTATGGCTCCCGAGGGGAGACCCAGTACTTC
CATAYGSRGETQYF
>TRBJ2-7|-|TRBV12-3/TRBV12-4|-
TGTGCCAGCAGCCCGACTCCGGCTTACGAGCAGTACTTC
CASSPTPAYEQYF
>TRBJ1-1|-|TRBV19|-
TGTGCCAGTAGTATTCTCTTGGACAGGAACACTGAAGCTTTCTTT
CASSILLDRNTEAFF
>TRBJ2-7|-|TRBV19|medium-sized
TGTGCCAGTAGTATCTTTTTTGGGCGCGACGAGCAGTACTTC
CASSIFFGRDEQYF
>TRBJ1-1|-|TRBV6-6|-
TGTGCCAGCAGTCCTCTGAACACTGAAGCTTTCTTT
CASSPLNTEAFF
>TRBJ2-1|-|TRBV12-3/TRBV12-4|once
TGTGCCAGCAGTTTAGGGGACATTTCGGTTGAGCAGTTCTTC
CASSLGDISVEQFF
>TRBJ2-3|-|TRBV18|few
TGTGCCAGCTCACTCCGCGAGGCGGATACGCAGTATTTT
CASSLREADTQYF
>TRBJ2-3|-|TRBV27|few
TGTGCCAGCAGCCCGGGGGCAGCCAGCACAGATACGCAGTATTTT
CASSPGAASTDTQYF
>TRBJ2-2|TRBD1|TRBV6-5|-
TGTGCCAGCAGCGAGGCGACAGGGGTCGGGGAGCTGTTTTTT
CASSEATGVGELFF
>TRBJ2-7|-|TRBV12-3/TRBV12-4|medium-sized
TGTGCCAGCAGTTCGGAGAAAGGGGGGGCAGGGCCTACTGAGCAGTACTTC
CASSSEKGGAGPTEQYF
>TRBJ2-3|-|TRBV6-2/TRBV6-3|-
TGTGCCAGCTCTATCGCCTCCCCCACAGATACGCAGTATTTT
CASSIASPTDTQYF
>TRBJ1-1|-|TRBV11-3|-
TGTGCCATCAGTGAGTCGACGGACACCACTGAAGCTTTCTTT
CAISESTDTTEAFF
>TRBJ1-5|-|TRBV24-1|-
TGTGCCACCAGAGAGAGGGGCTTAAGCAATCAGCCCCAGCATTTT
CATRERGLSNQPQHF
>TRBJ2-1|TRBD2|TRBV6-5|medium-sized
TGTGCCAGCAGTGGGACTAGGCTTTCATACAATGAGCAGTTCTTC
CASSGTRLSYNEQFF
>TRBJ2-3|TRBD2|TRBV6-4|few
TGTGCCAGCAGTGACCAATATTTAGCGGGAACAAGCACAGATACGCAGTATTTT
CASSDQYLAGTSTDTQYF
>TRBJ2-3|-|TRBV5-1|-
TGCGCCAGCAGCCCTTTGACAAGCAAGAGCACAGATACGCAGTATTTT
CASSPLTSKSTDTQYF
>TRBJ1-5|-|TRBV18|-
TGTGCCAGCTCACCTGAAGCTAATCAGCCCCAGCATTTT
CASSPEANQPQHF
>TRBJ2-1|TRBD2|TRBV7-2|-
TGTGCCAGCAGCCCTAGCGGGGGGGCGATGAATGAGCAGTTCTTC
CASSPSGGAMNEQFF
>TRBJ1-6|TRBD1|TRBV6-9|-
TGTGCCAGCAGTTATTTAATCAGGGACAGGGTTAATTCACCCCTCCACTTT
CASSYLIRDRVNSPLHF
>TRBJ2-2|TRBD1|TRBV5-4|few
TGTGCCAGCAGCTCCGGGACAGGGGGCACCGGGGAGCTGTTTTTT
CASSSGTGGTGELFF
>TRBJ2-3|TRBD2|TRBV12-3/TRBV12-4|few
TGTGCCAGCAGTAAGCGGACTAGCGGAAGCACAGATACGCAGTATTTT
CASSKRTSGSTDTQYF
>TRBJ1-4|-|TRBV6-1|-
TGTGCCAGCAGTGAGGCGCCGGCGAGAGAAAAACTGTTTTTT
CASSEAPAREKLFF
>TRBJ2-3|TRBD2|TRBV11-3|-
TGTGCCAGCAGCTCCCGGACTAGCGGGAGCACAGATACGCAGTATTTT
CASSSRTSGSTDTQYF
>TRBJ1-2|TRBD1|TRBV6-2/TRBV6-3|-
TGTGCCAGCACCACGGCGTATCATGGACAGGGCCAGTTGCGCTACACCTTC
CASTTAYHGQGQLRYTF
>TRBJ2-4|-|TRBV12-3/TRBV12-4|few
TGTGCCAGCAGGGCCGGGACCCTGAGGGAAGACATTCAGTACTTC
CASRAGTLREDIQYF
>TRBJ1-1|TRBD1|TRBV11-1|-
TGTGCCAGCAACAAAGGACAGGGTCGAAACACTGAAGCTTTCTTT
CASNKGQGRNTEAFF
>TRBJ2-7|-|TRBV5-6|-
TGTGCCAGCAGCACCATGTCCTACGAGCAGTACTTC
CASSTMSYEQYF
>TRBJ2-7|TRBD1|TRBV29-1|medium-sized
TGCAGCGCAGAGGGACAGGGGGTCAACGAGCAGTACTTC
CSAEGQGVNEQYF
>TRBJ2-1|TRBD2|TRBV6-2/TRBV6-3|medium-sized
TGTGCCAGCAGTCCGGGGGAGCGGGAGTACAATGAGCAGTTCTTC
CASSPGEREYNEQFF
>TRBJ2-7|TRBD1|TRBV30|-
TGTGCCTGGGGACAGGGGGTCAATGAGCAGTACTTC
CAWGQGVNEQYF
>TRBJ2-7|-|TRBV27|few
TGTGCCAGCAGTTCGGGTTCCATCTACGAGCAGTACTTC
CASSSGSIYEQYF
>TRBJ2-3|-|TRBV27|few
TGTGCCAGCAGTCCGATAGTTAGCACAGATACGCAGTATTTT
CASSPIVSTDTQYF
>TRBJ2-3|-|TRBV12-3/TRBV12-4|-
TGTGCCAGCAGTCCTTCAAGGCGGGAAAGCACAGATACGCAGTATTTT
CASSPSRRESTDTQYF
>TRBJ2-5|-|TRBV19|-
TGTGCCAGTAGCACAAGGGGGGGGGGCCGAGAGACCCAGTACTTC
CASSTRGGGRETQYF
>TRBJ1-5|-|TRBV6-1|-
TGTGCCAGCAGCTCTGGACACAATCAGCCCCAGCATTTT
CASSSGHNQPQHF
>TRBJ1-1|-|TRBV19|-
TGTGCCACCCAGGAGGTTTTAGGGTGGGACACTGAAGCTTTCTTT
CATQEVLGWDTEAFF
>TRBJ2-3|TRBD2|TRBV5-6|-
TGTGCCAGCAGCTTAGACGGGGGGACAGATACGCAGTATTTT
CASSLDGGTDTQYF
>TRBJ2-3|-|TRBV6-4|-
TGTGCCAGCAGTGCCGGGACTAGCACAGATACGCAGTATTTT
CASSAGTSTDTQYF